This T cell receptor (beta chain) came from a study of T cells expressing NK-cell markers. Using the 5' RACE reads, TCRdb records one entry per CDR3 protein without DNA. The table for this sample gives some 190,000 distinct CDR3 sequences. The CDR3 consists of 14 residues. CDR1 and CDR2 (germline): DFQATT, SNEGSKA (reference sequence). The sample comprised blood T cells: a sorted CD56 or NKG2C T cell subset, CD4+ or CD8+ T cells, or bulk PBMC T cells (not recorded which). The chain joins TRBV20-1 to TRBJ2-5; lacking DNA, the TRBD2 call made by TCRdb goes unchecked. This TCR came from a man aged 18-75 years in good health. The CDR3: CSARDGGGRETQYF.